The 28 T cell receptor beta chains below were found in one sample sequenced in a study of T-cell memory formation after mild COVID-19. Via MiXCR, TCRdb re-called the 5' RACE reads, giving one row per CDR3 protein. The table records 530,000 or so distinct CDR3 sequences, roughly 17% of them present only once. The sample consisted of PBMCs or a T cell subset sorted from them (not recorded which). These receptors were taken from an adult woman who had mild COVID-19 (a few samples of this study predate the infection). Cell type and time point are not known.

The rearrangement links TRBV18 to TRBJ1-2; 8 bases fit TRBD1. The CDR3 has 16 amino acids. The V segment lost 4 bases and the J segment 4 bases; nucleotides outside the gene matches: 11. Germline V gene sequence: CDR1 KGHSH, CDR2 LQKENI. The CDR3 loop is CASSLLSGQASYGYTF. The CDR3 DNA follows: TGTGCCAGCTCACTCCTCTCGGGACAGGCTAGCTATGGCTACACCTTC. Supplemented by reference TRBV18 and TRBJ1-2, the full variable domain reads NAGVMQNPRHLVRRRGQEARLRCSPMKGHSHVYWYRQLPEEGLKFMVYLQKENIIDESGMPKERFSAEFPKEGPSILRIQQVVRGDSAAYFCASSLLSGQASYGYTFGSGTRLTVV.

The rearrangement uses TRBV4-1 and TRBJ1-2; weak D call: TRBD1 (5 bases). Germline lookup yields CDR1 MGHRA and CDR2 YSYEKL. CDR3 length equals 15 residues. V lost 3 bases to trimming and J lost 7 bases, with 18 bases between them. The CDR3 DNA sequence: TGCGCCAGCAGCCAGGACCTGTGGCAGGGCCTTGGCTACACCTTC. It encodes CASSQDLWQGLGYTF.

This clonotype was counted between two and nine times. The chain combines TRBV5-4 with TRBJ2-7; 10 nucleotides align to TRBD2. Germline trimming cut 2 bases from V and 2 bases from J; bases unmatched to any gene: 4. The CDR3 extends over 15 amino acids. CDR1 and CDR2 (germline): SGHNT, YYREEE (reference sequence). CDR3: CASSLAGGPTYEQYF. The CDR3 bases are TGTGCCAGCAGCTTAGCGGGAGGGCCAACCTACGAGCAGTACTTC.

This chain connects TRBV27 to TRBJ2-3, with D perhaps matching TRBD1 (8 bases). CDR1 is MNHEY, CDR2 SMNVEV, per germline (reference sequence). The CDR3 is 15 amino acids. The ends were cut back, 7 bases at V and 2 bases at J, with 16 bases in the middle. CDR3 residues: CASTTGGGTTDTQYF. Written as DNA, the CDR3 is TGTGCCAGCACCACAGGGGGGGGTACCACAGATACGCAGTATTTT.

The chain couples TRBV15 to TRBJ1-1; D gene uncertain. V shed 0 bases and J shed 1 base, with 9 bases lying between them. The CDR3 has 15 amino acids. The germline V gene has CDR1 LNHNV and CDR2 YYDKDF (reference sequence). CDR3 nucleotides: TGTGCCACCAGCAGAGATGGGAAAGGGAACACTGAAGCTTTCTTT. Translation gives CATSRDGKGNTEAFF.

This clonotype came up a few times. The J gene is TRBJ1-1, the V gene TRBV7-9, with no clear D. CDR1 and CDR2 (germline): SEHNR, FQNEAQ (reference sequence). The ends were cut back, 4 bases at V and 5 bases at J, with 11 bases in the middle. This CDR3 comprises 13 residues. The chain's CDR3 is CASSSVDWTEAFF. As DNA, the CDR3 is TGTGCCAGCAGCTCCGTAGACTGGACTGAAGCTTTCTTT.

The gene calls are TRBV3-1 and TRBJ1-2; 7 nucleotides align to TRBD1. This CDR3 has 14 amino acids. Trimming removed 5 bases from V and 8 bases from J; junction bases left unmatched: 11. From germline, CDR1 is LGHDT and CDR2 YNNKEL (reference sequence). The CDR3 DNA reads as TGTGCCAGCAGCACTCGACAGGGAGGTCCAGGCTACACCTTC. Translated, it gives CASSTRQGGPGYTF.

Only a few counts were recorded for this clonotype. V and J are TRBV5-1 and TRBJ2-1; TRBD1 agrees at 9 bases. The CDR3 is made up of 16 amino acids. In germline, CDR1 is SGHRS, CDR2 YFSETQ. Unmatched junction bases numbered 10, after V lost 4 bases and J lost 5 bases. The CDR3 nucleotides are TGCGCCAGCAGCCCGAGCGGACAGGGGTCTCACAATGAGCAGTTCTTC. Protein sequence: CASSPSGQGSHNEQFF.

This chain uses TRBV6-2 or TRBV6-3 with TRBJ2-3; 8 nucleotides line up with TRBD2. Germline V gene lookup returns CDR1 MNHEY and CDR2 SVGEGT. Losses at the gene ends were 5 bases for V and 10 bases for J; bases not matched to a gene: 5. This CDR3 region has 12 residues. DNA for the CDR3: TGTGCCAGCAGTCCCGAGCGGGAGTCGCAGTATTTT. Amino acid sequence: CASSPERESQYF.

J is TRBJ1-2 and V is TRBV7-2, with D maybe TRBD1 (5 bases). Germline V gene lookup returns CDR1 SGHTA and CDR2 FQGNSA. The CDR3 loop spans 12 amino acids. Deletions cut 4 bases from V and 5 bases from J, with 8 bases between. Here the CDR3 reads CASSSPGYGYTF. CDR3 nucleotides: TGTGCCAGCAGCTCCCCAGGGTATGGCTACACCTTC. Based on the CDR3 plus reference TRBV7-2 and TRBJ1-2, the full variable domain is GAGVSQSPSNKVTEKGKDVELRCDPISGHTALYWYRQSLGQGLEFLIYFQGNSAPDKSGLPSDRFSAERTGGSVSTLTIQRTQQEDSAVYLCASSSPGYGYTFGSGTRLTVV.

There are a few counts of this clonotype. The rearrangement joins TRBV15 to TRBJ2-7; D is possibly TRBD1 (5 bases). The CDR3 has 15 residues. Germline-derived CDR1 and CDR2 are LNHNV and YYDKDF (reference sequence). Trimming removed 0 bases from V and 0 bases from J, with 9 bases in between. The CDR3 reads CATSREQVSSYEQYF. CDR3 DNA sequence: TGTGCCACCAGCAGAGAACAGGTTAGCTCCTACGAGCAGTACTTC.

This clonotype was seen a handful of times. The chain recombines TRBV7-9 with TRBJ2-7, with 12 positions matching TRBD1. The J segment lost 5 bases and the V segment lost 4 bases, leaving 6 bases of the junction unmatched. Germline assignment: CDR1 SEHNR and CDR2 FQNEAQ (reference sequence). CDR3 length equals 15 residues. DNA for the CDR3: TGTGCCAGCAGCTCCTCCGGGACAGGGGGCCACGAGCAGTACTTC. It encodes CASSSSGTGGHEQYF.

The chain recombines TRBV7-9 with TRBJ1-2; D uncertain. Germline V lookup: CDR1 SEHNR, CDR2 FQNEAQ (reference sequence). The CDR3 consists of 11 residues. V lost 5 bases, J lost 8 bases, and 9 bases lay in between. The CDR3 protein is CASSIGFGYTF. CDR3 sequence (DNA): TGTGCCAGCAGCATCGGCTTCGGCTACACCTTC.

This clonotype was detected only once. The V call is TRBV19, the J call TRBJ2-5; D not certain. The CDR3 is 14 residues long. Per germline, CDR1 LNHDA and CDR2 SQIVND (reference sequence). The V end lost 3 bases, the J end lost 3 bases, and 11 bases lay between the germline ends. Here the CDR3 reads CASSIGVYEETQYF. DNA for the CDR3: TGTGCCAGTAGTATTGGGGTCTACGAAGAGACCCAGTACTTC.

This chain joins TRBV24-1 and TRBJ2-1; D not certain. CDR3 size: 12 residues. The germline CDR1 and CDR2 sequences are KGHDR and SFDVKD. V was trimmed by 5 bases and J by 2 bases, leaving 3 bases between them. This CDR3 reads CATSAPYNEQFF. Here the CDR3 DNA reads TGTGCCACCAGTGCACCCTACAATGAGCAGTTCTTC.

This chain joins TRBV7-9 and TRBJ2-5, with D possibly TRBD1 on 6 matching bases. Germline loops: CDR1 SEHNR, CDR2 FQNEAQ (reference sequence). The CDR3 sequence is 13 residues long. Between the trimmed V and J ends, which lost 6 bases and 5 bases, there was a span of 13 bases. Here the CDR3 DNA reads TGTGCCAGCAGACAGGGTTCGCGGGAGACCCAGTACTTC. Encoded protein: CASRQGSRETQYF.

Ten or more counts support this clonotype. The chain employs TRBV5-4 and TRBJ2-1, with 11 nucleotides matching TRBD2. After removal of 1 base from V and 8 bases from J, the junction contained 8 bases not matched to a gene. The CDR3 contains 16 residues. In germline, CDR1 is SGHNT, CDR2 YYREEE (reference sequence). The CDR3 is CASSLKLAGDQDEQFF. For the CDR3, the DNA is TGTGCCAGCAGCTTGAAACTAGCGGGAGATCAGGATGAGCAGTTCTTC.

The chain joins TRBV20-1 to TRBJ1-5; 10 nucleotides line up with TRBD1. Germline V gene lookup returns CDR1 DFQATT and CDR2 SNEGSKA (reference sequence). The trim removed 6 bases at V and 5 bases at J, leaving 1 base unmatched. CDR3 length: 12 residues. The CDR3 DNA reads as TGCAGTGCCGGGACAGGGGATCAGCCCCAGCATTTT. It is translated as CSAGTGDQPQHF.

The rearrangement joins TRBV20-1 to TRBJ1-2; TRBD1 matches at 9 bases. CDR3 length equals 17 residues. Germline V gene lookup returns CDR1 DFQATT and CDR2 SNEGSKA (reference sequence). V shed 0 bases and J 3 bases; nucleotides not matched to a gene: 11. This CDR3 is CSARDITGTGFHYGYTF. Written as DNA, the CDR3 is TGCAGTGCTAGAGATATCACCGGGACAGGGTTTCACTATGGCTACACCTTC.

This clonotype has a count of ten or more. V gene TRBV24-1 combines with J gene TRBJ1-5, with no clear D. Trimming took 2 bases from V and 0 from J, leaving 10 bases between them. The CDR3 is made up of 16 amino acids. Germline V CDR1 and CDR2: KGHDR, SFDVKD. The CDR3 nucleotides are TGTGCCACCAGTGATTGGACGGCTGATAGCAATCAGCCCCAGCATTTT. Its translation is CATSDWTADSNQPQHF.

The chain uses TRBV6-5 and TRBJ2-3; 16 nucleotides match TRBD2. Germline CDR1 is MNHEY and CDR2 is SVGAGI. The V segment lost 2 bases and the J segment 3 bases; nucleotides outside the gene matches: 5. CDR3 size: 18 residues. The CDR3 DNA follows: TGTGCCAGCAGTTACCGGGGACTAGCGGGAGGGAGTACAGATACGCAGTATTTT. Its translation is CASSYRGLAGGSTDTQYF.

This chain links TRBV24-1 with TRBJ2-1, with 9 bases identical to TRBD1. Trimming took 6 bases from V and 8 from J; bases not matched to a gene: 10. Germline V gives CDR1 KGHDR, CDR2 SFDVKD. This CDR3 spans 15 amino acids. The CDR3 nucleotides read TGTGCCACCAGTTCTACCGGGACAGGGAAAGATGAGCAGTTCTTC. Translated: CATSSTGTGKDEQFF.

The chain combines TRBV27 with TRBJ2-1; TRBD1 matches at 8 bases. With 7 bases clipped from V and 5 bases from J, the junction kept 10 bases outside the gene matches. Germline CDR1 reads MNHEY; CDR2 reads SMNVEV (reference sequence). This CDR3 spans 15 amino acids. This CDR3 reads CASTTGTGINNEQFF. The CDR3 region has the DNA TGTGCCAGCACTACCGGGACAGGAATAAACAATGAGCAGTTCTTC.

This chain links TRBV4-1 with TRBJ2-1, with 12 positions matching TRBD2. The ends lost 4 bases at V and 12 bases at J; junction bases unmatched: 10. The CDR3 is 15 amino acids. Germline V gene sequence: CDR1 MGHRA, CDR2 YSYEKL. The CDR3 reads CASSPTSGGYEGQFF. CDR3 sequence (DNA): TGCGCCAGCAGCCCCACTAGCGGGGGGTACGAAGGGCAGTTCTTC.

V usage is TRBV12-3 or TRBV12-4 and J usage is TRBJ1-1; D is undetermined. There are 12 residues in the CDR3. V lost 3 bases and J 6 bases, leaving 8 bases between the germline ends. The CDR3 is CASSFTRAEAFF. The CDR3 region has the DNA TGTGCCAGCAGTTTTACTCGGGCTGAAGCTTTCTTT.

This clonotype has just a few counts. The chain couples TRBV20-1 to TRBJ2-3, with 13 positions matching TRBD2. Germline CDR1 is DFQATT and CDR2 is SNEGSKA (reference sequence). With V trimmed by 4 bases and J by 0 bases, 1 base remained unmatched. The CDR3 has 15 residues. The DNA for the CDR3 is TGCAGTGCTAAGGGACTAGCGGGAAGCACAGATACGCAGTATTTT. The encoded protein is CSAKGLAGSTDTQYF.

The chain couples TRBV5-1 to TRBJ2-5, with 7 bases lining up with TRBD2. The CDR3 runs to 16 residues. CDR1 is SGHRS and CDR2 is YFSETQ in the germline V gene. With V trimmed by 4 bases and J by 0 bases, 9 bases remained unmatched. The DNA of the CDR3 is TGCGCCAGCAGCCTTATACTAGCGACGTACCAAGAGACCCAGTACTTC. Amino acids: CASSLILATYQETQYF.

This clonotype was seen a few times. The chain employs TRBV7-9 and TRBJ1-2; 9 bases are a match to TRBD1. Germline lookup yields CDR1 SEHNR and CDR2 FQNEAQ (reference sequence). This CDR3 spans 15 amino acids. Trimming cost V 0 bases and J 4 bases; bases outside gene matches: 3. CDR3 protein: CASSLAQGAGYGYTF. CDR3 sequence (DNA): TGTGCCAGCAGCTTAGCACAGGGGGCCGGCTATGGCTACACCTTC. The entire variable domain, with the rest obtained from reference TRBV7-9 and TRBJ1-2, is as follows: DTGVSQNPRHKITKRGQNVTFRCDPISEHNRLYWYRQTLGQGPEFLTYFQNEAQLEKSRLLSDRFSAERPKGSFSTLEIQRTEQGDSAMYLCASSLAQGAGYGYTFGSGTRLTVV.